The next 16 T cell receptor beta chains were all read from a single sample in a study of cytomegalovirus exposure and HLA in healthy donors. PCR primers comprised 60 Vbeta and 13 Jbeta primers. The assay was immunoSEQ multiplex PCR, and TCRdb's table has in-frame clones only and misses some. The sample consists of 130,000 to 150,000 clones, approximately 80% of them appearing once. The sequencing sample was made of PBMCs. Source of these receptors: a woman between 50 and 59 years old in good health and CMV-seropositive.

The V call is TRBV19, the J call TRBJ1-6; D uncertain. The V and J ends lost 6 bases and 4 bases respectively, with 13 bases between them. Germline V gene sequence: CDR1 LNHDA, CDR2 SQIVND (reference sequence). The CDR3 covers 15 residues. CDR3 sequence reads: CASRGRTEYNSPLHF. CDR3 sequence (DNA): TGTGCCAGTAGGGGGAGGACTGAATATAATTCACCCCTCCACTTT.

The gene calls are TRBV5-5 and TRBJ1-5, with 7 bases identical to TRBD1. Germline values: CDR1 SGHKS, CDR2 YYEKEE (reference sequence). The CDR3 runs 15 residues. Trimming at V came to 2 bases and at J to 3 bases, leaving 5 bases not matched to a gene. The CDR3 loop is CASSFLDRNNQPQHF. The DNA of the CDR3 is TGTGCCAGCAGCTTCCTGGACAGGAACAATCAGCCCCAGCATTTT.

A word on this clone: This sample includes further DNA sequences coding for the same CDR3. DNA for the CDR3: TGTGCCAGCAGCTCGGGACAGGGATATGGCTACACCTTC. This codes for CASSSGQGYGYTF. The chain carries TRBV5-4 and TRBJ1-2; TRBD1 matches 9 bases. V was pared by 3 bases and J by 5 bases, with 2 bases of the junction left unmatched. From germline, CDR1 is SGHNT and CDR2 YYREEE (reference sequence). This CDR3 spans 13 amino acids.

The V and J genes are TRBV6-5 and TRBJ1-2; no reliable D call. The CDR3 sequence is 12 residues long. Trimming removed 6 bases at V and 6 bases at J, with 11 bases between. The germline V gene encodes CDR1 MNHEY and CDR2 SVGAGI. The CDR3 DNA reads TGTGCCAGCAGACAAACGGGTCATGGCTACACCTTC. Translating it yields CASRQTGHGYTF.

This chain links TRBV7-8 with TRBJ2-3; TRBD2 matches at 7 bases. CDR3 length equals 14 residues. The germline V gene has CDR1 SGHVS and CDR2 FQNEAQ. V lost 1 base and J lost 5; bases outside the gene matches: 3. This CDR3 reads CASSLGLARDTQYF. The DNA for the CDR3 is TGTGCCAGCAGCTTAGGACTAGCAAGAGATACGCAGTATTTT.

The chain is built from TRBV4-1 and TRBJ2-7; TRBD2 matches at 8 bases. With 0 bases clipped from V and 3 bases from J, the junction kept 10 bases outside the gene matches. The germline V gene has CDR1 MGHRA and CDR2 YSYEKL. The CDR3 has 17 amino acids. CDR3 nucleotides: TGCGCCAGCAGCCAAGACCAACGGCGGGGGGCCTACTACGAGCAGTACTTC. The encoded protein is CASSQDQRRGAYYEQYF.

V gene TRBV11-3 combines with J gene TRBJ2-2; the match to TRBD2 covers 8 bases. Trimming took 2 bases from V and 1 from J; bases not matched to a gene: 3. The CDR3 totals 16 residues. Per germline, CDR1 SGHNT and CDR2 YENEEA. CDR3 bases: TGTGCCAGCAGCTTACAGCGGGGGCTGAACACCGGGGAGCTGTTTTTT. Amino acids: CASSLQRGLNTGELFF.

The V call is TRBV7-2, the J call TRBJ1-4; a possible D gene is TRBD1 (5 bases). The germline gives CDR1 SGHTA, CDR2 FQGNSA. Deletions cut 5 bases from V and 12 bases from J, with 19 bases between. The CDR3 totals 14 residues. For the CDR3, the DNA is TGTGCCAGCAGCACAGCGACAGCCACCGCGGAACTGTTTTTT. The encoded protein is CASSTATATAELFF.

This chain connects TRBV29-1 to TRBJ2-5; 8 bases match TRBD1. Germline V CDR1 and CDR2: SQVTM, ANQGSEA. This CDR3 is built from 13 residues. Trimming removed 7 bases from V and 4 bases from J; junction bases left unmatched: 8. CDR3 loop: CSGGQGWGETQYF. The CDR3 DNA reads as TGCAGCGGCGGACAGGGTTGGGGAGAGACCCAGTACTTC.

This clone has only one observation. The gene calls are TRBV18 and TRBJ1-2; D possibly corresponds to TRBD1 (6 bases). From germline, CDR1 is KGHSH and CDR2 LQKENI. The CDR3 covers 15 residues. V lost 2 bases and J 3 bases, leaving 13 bases between the germline ends. The CDR3 DNA is TGTGCCAGCTCACCAAGTACCAGGGGCGACTATGGCTACACCTTC. Translating it yields CASSPSTRGDYGYTF.

This chain uses TRBV30 with TRBJ2-6, with 8 positions matching TRBD1. Losses at the gene ends were 6 bases for V and 1 base for J; bases not matched to a gene: 11. Germline lookup yields CDR1 GTSNPN and CDR2 SVGIG (reference sequence). CDR3 length: 17 amino acids. CDR3: CACPGTGRGSGANVLTF. CDR3 nucleotide sequence: TGTGCCTGCCCCGGGACAGGAAGGGGTTCTGGGGCCAACGTCCTGACTTTC.

The V gene is TRBV11-3, the J gene TRBJ2-1, with 8 bases lining up with TRBD1. Germline V gene sequence: CDR1 SGHNT, CDR2 YENEEA. After removal of 5 bases from V and 3 bases from J, the junction contained 6 bases not matched to a gene. The CDR3 is made up of 15 amino acids. CDR3 DNA sequence: TGTGCCAGCAGCCCCTACAGGGGGAACTACAATGAGCAGTTCTTC. Residues: CASSPYRGNYNEQFF.

The rearrangement joins TRBV7-2 to TRBJ1-6; D not certain. CDR1 and CDR2 (germline): SGHTA, FQGNSA. The V end was cut by 5 bases, the J end by 1 base, with 12 bases between. CDR3 size: 16 residues. The CDR3 protein is CASSPGRVSYNSPLHF. CDR3 bases: TGTGCCAGCAGCCCCGGGAGGGTTTCCTATAATTCACCCCTCCACTTT.

The chain uses TRBV28 and TRBJ2-3, with D perhaps matching TRBD2 (5 bases). The V end was cut by 4 bases, the J end by 4 bases, with 15 bases between. CDR1 and CDR2 from the germline V gene are MDHEN and SYDVKM. The length of the CDR3 is 15 residues. The CDR3 spells CASSSPPVEADTQYF. The CDR3 nucleotides read TGTGCCAGCAGTTCCCCCCCGGTGGAGGCAGATACGCAGTATTTT. Variable domain in full (rest from reference TRBV28 and TRBJ2-3): DVKVTQSSRYLVKRTGEKVFLECVQDMDHENMFWYRQDPGLGLRLIYFSYDVKMKEKGDIPEGYSVSREKKERFSLILESASTNQTSMYLCASSSPPVEADTQYFGPGTRLTVL.

This chain uses TRBV6-4 with TRBJ1-1; no definite D call. V was shortened by 4 bases and J by 4 bases, with 10 bases between the two germline ends. The CDR3 has 13 residues. Germline assignment: CDR1 MRHNA and CDR2 SNTAGT. CDR3 nucleotides: TGTGCCAGCAGTGGGGAAGAGGGCACTGAAGCTTTCTTT. It is translated as CASSGEEGTEAFF.

The gene calls are TRBV6-1 and TRBJ1-2; 7 positions agree with TRBD1. The CDR3 has 13 amino acids. V lost 4 bases and J lost 3; bases outside the gene matches: 2. Per the germline V gene, CDR1 is MNHNS and CDR2 is SASEGT. The CDR3 here is CASSVQGDYGYTF. Written as DNA, the CDR3 is TGTGCCAGCAGTGTTCAGGGGGACTATGGCTACACCTTC.